This record looks at one TCR beta chain sequence and its context. This entry belongs to a study of blood T cell repertoires in COVID-19. Clones were sequenced by immunoSEQ multiplex PCR, and TCRdb holds only the in-frame ones, with some missing. Of around 370,000 clones listed, around 86% are singletons. The CDR3 is 15 residues long. Germline CDR1 is GTSNPN and CDR2 is SVGIG (reference sequence). V lost 4 bases and J lost 8, with 18 bases in between. The chain carries TRBV30 and TRBJ1-6; D is perhaps TRBD1 (5 bases). This sequence was found in a woman aged 50 to 60 with COVID-19, enrolled during active disease. The sequencing input was peripheral blood. The CDR3 DNA reads TGTGCCTGGAAATATCACGGGCTCAGGGATTCACCCCTCCACTTT. Translated: CAWKYHGLRDSPLHF.